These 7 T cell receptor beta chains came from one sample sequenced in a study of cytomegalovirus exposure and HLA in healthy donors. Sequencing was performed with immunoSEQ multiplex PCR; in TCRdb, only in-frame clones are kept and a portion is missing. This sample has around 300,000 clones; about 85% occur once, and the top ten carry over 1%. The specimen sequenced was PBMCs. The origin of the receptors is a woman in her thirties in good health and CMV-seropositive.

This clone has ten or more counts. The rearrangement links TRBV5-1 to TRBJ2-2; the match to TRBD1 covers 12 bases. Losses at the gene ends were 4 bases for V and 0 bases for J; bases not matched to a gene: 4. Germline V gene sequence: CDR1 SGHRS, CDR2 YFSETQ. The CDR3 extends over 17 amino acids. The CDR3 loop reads CASSPGTGGANTGELFF. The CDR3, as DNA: TGCGCCAGCAGCCCCGGGACAGGGGGCGCGAACACCGGGGAGCTGTTTTTT.

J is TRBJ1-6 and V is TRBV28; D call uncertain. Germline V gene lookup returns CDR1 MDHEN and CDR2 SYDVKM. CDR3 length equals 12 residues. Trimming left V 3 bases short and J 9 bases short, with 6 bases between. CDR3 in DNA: TGTGCCAGCAGTTTCCGCGGTTCACCCCTCCACTTT. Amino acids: CASSFRGSPLHF.

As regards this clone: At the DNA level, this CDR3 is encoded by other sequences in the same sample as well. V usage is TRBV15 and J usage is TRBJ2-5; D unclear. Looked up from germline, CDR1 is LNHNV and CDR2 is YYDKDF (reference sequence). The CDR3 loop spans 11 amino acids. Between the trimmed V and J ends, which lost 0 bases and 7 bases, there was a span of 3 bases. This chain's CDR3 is CATSREGTQYF. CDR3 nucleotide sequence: TGTGCCACCAGCAGAGAAGGGACCCAGTACTTC.

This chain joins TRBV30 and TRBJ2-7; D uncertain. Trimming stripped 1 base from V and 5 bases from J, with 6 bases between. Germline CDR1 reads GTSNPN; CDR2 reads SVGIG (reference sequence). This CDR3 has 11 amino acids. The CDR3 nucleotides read TGTGCCTGGAGTGGGAATCACGAGCAGTACTTC. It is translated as CAWSGNHEQYF.

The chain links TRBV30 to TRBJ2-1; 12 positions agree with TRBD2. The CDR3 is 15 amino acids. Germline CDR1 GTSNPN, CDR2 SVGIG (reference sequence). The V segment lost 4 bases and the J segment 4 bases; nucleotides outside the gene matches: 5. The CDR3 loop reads CAWTSGGALYNEQFF. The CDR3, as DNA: TGTGCCTGGACTAGCGGGGGGGCCTTATACAATGAGCAGTTCTTC.

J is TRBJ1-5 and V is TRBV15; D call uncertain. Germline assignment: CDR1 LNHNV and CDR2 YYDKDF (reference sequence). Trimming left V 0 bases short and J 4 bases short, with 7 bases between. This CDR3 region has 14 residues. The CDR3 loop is CATSREAGNQPQHF. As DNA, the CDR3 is TGTGCCACCAGCAGAGAGGCGGGGAATCAGCCCCAGCATTTT.

The CDR3 is CASMFGTGTYEQYF. CDR3 in DNA: TGTGCCAGCATGTTTGGGACAGGGACCTACGAGCAGTACTTC. The genes are TRBV7-2 and TRBJ2-7; 9 bases are a match to TRBD1. CDR1 SGHTA and CDR2 FQGNSA come from the germline V gene. V gave up 7 bases and J gave up 2 bases; unmatched junction bases: 6. The CDR3 runs to 14 residues.